The rows below give T cell receptor beta chains drawn from one sample of a study of shared clonotypes between healthy human individuals. The table came from immunoSEQ multiplex PCR; TCRdb's copy has only in-frame clones and leaves some out. The sample comprises around 1,000,000 clones, 70% to 85% of which are singletons, and approximately 0.95% rests with the top ten. What was sequenced was memory CD4+ T cells from PBMCs. The receptors originated from a man younger than 30 in good health. Some clones in this sample may be carry-over from other donors' samples. Both conserved end residues are part of each CDR3. D genes are given only for firm matches. The listing skips clone size in some rows; elsewhere it reads once, few, many or a size class.

>TRBJ2-5|TRBV6-1|TRBD1|.
TGTGCCAGCAGTGCGACAGGGGGTGAGACCCAGTACTTC
CASSATGGETQYF
>TRBJ2-5|TRBV15|TRBD2|.
TGTGCCACCAGCAGCCCTCCGGGTGCGGGAGTAGGCGAGACCCAGTACTTC
CATSSPPGAGVGETQYF
>TRBJ2-3|TRBV7-3|TRBD2|once
TGTGCCAGCAGCTTACTAGCGGGAGGGCGAGATACGCAGTATTTT
CASSLLAGGRDTQYF
>TRBJ2-1|TRBV15|.|.
TGTGCCACCAGCAGAAGGCCTAAGGAGAGCTCCTACAATGAGCAGTTCTTC
CATSRRPKESSYNEQFF
>TRBJ1-1|TRBV9|.|few
TGTGCCAGCAGCCACCCCCGACTGACTGAAGCTTTCTTT
CASSHPRLTEAFF
>TRBJ2-2|TRBV28|.|many
TGTGCCAGCAGTCTTCTCACCGGGGAGCTGTTTTTT
CASSLLTGELFF
>TRBJ2-2|TRBV28|TRBD2|.
TGTGCCAGCAGTGTCAGCGGGAGAGGCGGGGAGCTGTTTTTT
CASSVSGRGGELFF
>TRBJ2-7|TRBV6-1|.|.
TGTGCCAGCAGTGAAGCGGGGGGATATGGCGAGCAGTACTTC
CASSEAGGYGEQYF
>TRBJ1-5|TRBV27|.|.
TGTGCCAGCAGTCCCTGGAGCGATCAGCCCCAGCATTTT
CASSPWSDQPQHF
>TRBJ2-7|TRBV13|TRBD2|.
TGTGCCAGCAGCTCCCTCAGACTAGCCCGCGAGCAGTACTTC
CASSSLRLAREQYF
>TRBJ2-3|TRBV7-9|TRBD1|.
TGTGCCAGCAGCTCCCGGGACAGACAATTTCGTACGCAGTATTTT
CASSSRDRQFRTQYF
>TRBJ2-5|TRBV5-1|TRBD2|.
TGCGCCAGCAGCTTGAGCGGGGAAGAGACCCAGTACTTC
CASSLSGEETQYF
>TRBJ2-3|TRBV28|.|.
TGTGCCAGCAGTTGGGCAGGGGTAAAGTCAGATACGCAGTATTTT
CASSWAGVKSDTQYF
>TRBJ2-7|TRBV4-1|.|.
TGCGCCAGCAGCCAAGATGCGAATAGGCGTGTCTACGAGCAGTACTTC
CASSQDANRRVYEQYF
>TRBJ2-3|TRBV6-6|TRBD1|once
TGTGCCAGCAAGCCCCCGACAGGGGACACAGATACGCAGTATTTT
CASKPPTGDTDTQYF
>TRBJ2-7|TRBV28|TRBD2|.
TGTGCCAGCAGTTTAGCGGGAGTTAAGCAGTACTTC
CASSLAGVKQYF
>TRBJ2-3|TRBV19|.|.
TGTGCCACATCACTATTAGATACGCAGTATTTT
CATSLLDTQYF
>TRBJ2-2|TRBV19|.|.
TGTGCCAGTAGCATGAGGGCAGGGACGGACACCGGGGAGCTGTTTTTT
CASSMRAGTDTGELFF
>TRBJ1-2|TRBV5-1|.|few
TGCGCCAGCAGCGCGGACGGCTATGGCTACACCTTC
CASSADGYGYTF
>TRBJ2-2|TRBV9|TRBD2|.
TGTGCCAGCAGCTCATCCCCGGGACTAGCTCGTGGGGGGGAGCTGTTTTTT
CASSSSPGLARGGELFF
>TRBJ2-5|TRBV28|TRBD2|.
TGTGCCAGCAGTTCTAGCGGGAGGCCGAATGTAGAGACCCAGTACTTC
CASSSSGRPNVETQYF
>TRBJ2-1|TRBV11-2|.|once
TGTGCCAGCAACCAGTGGGGGTGGAGCTCCTACAATGAGCAGTTCTTC
CASNQWGWSSYNEQFF
>TRBJ2-7|TRBV11-2|TRBD1|.
TGTGCCAGCAGCTTAGGGTCGGGACAGGGGGCGATAAAGGAGTTC
CASSLGSGQGAIKEF
>TRBJ2-7|TRBV5-1|.|.
TGCGCCAGCAGCTTGGAGACAGTACTCTACGAGCAGTACTTC
CASSLETVLYEQYF
>TRBJ2-2|TRBV6-5|.|few
TGTGCCAGCAGCGGGCCCTTGAACACCGGGGAGCTGTTTTTT
CASSGPLNTGELFF
>TRBJ2-2|TRBV6-1|.|.
TGTGCCAGCAGTTTTCTCTCCCACACCGGGGAGCTGTTTTTT
CASSFLSHTGELFF
>TRBJ1-1|TRBV5-4|.|.
TGTGCCAGCAGCTCACGACTGGGAGGGAACACTGAAGCTTTCTTT
CASSSRLGGNTEAFF
>TRBJ2-7|TRBV2|TRBD1|.
TGTGCCAGCACCGGGACAGGGGCTATCCACGAGCAGTACTTC
CASTGTGAIHEQYF
>TRBJ1-5|TRBV30|.|.
TGTGCCTGGAGTCTCCGGGGAAATCAGCCCCAGCATTTT
CAWSLRGNQPQHF
>TRBJ1-5|TRBV30|.|few
TGTGCCTGGACCCGCGGCCCTAATCAGCCCCAGCATTTT
CAWTRGPNQPQHF
>TRBJ2-5|TRBV27|.|once
TGTGCCAGCAGCCCTAAGGAGGGGGCGGGGGAGACCCAGTACTTC
CASSPKEGAGETQYF
>TRBJ2-5|TRBV9|.|.
TGTGCCAGCAGCCGGTCTGGGGAGACCCAGTACTTC
CASSRSGETQYF
>TRBJ2-2|TRBV28|TRBD1|.
TGTGCCAGCAGGGGACAGGGGAACACCGGGGAGCTGTTTTTT
CASRGQGNTGELFF
>TRBJ2-7|TRBV10-1|.|.
TGCGCCAGCAGTGAGGGCCGGGACACCCTACAGTACTTC
CASSEGRDTLQYF
>TRBJ2-3|TRBV28|.|.
TGTGCCAGCGCGTCCGGCGGGGGCACAGATACGCAGTATTTT
CASASGGGTDTQYF
>TRBJ2-7|TRBV28|.|few
TGTGCCAGCACCTTGCCGAGCTCCTACGAGCAGTACTTC
CASTLPSSYEQYF
>TRBJ2-3|TRBV28|.|.
TGTGCCAGCAGTTTTGGGGGGGCTTTAGATACGCAGTATTTT
CASSFGGALDTQYF
>TRBJ1-2|TRBV28|.|.
TGTGCCAGCAGTTCCCGGGGAAGTCCACCTAACTATGGCTACACCTTC
CASSSRGSPPNYGYTF
>TRBJ2-7|TRBV6-5|TRBD1|once
TGTGCCAGCAGTTACTCCCTGGGACAGATCTACGAGCAGTACTTC
CASSYSLGQIYEQYF
>TRBJ2-3|TRBV29-1|TRBD2|.
TGCAGCGCGGGACTAGCGGGAGGCACAGATACGCAGTATTTT
CSAGLAGGTDTQYF
>TRBJ2-3|TRBV4-1|.|.
TGCGCCAGCAGCTCAACCACAGATACGCAGTATTTT
CASSSTTDTQYF
>TRBJ1-3|TRBV5-5|.|.
TGTGCCAGCAGCCCGGGACACCTTAGAAACACCATATATTTT
CASSPGHLRNTIYF
>TRBJ2-5|TRBV28|.|few
TGTGCCAGCAGCACGGGCGGGGAGACCCAGTACTTC
CASSTGGETQYF
>TRBJ1-2|TRBV5-1|.|many
TGCGCCAGCAGCCCGTCCGGGGAGTTCAGCTACACCTTC
CASSPSGEFSYTF
>TRBJ2-7|TRBV6-5|.|.
TGTGCCAGCAGTCGCGAATCTCCCTCTTACGAGCAGTACTTC
CASSRESPSYEQYF
>TRBJ2-6|TRBV5-4|.|.
TGTGCCAGCAGCTTGGGACAGAACTCTGGGGCCAACGTCCTGACTTTC
CASSLGQNSGANVLTF
>TRBJ2-7|TRBV28|.|.
TGTGCCAGCAGTTCCTGGGCAGGGAAAGCCTACGAGCAGTACTTC
CASSSWAGKAYEQYF
>TRBJ1-2|TRBV28|.|.
TGTGCCAGCAGCTCACGAGGGGGTCGCTATGGCTACACCTTC
CASSSRGGRYGYTF
>TRBJ2-7|TRBV5-1|.|many
TGCGCCAGCAGCTTAGGCAGAAAGGGGGAGCAGTACTTC
CASSLGRKGEQYF